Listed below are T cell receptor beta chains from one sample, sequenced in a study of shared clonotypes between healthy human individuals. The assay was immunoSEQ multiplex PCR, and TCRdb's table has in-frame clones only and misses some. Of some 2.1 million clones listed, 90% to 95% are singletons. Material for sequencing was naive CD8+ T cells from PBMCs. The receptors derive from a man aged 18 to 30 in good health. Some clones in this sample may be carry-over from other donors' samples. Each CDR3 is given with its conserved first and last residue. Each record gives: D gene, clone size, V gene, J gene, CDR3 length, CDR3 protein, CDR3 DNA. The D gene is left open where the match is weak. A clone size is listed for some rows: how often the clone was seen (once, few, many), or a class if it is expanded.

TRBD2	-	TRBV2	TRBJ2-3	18	CASRVGLSGRAVKDTQYF	TGTGCCAGCAGGGTCGGGCTTAGCGGGAGGGCAGTGAAAGATACGCAGTATTTT
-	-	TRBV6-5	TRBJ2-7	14	CASRVYSRDYEQYF	TGTGCCAGCAGAGTGTACTCGAGGGACTACGAGCAGTACTTC
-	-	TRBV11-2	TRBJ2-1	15	CASSLGLDSYNEQFF	TGTGCCAGCAGCTTAGGCCTAGACTCCTACAATGAGCAGTTCTTC
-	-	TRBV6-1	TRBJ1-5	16	CASSESAGYSNQPQHF	TGTGCCAGCAGTGAATCCGCAGGATATAGCAATCAGCCCCAGCATTTT
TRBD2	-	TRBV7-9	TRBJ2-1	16	CASSSGLAGVVHEQFF	TGTGCCAGCAGCTCTGGACTAGCGGGCGTAGTGCATGAGCAGTTCTTC
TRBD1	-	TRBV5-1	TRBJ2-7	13	CASTGDRDQEQYF	TGCGCCAGCACTGGGGACAGGGATCAAGAGCAGTACTTC
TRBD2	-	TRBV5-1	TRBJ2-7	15	CASSLDLAGAYEQYF	TGCGCCAGCAGCTTGGATCTAGCGGGGGCCTACGAGCAGTACTTC
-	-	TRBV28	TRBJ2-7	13	CASSLLNSREQYF	TGTGCCAGCAGTTTGCTGAACTCTCGGGAGCAGTACTTC
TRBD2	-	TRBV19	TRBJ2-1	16	CASSERLAGSYNEQFF	TGTGCCAGTAGCGAAAGGCTAGCGGGTTCCTACAATGAGCAGTTCTTC
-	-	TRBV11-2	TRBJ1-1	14	CASSLTGLNTEAFF	TGTGCCAGCAGCTTAACAGGGCTCAACACTGAAGCTTTCTTT
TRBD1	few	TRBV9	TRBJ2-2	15	CASSDRGPRTGELFF	TGTGCCAGCAGCGACAGGGGGCCGAGGACCGGGGAGCTGTTTTTT
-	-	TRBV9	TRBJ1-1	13	CASSVKGGTEAFF	TGTGCCAGCAGCGTAAAGGGGGGTACTGAAGCTTTCTTT
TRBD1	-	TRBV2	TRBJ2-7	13	CASRWTGISEQYF	TGTGCCAGCAGATGGACAGGGATAAGCGAGCAGTACTTC
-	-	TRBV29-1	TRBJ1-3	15	CSVWGQESSGNTIYF	TGCAGCGTATGGGGCCAGGAGAGCTCTGGAAACACCATATATTTT
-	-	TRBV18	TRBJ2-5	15	CASSVDNWYQETQYF	TGTGCCAGCTCAGTGGACAACTGGTACCAAGAGACCCAGTACTTC
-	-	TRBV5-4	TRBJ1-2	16	CASSGGERMRAYGYTF	TGTGCCAGCAGCGGGGGCGAGCGGATGCGGGCCTATGGCTACACCTTC
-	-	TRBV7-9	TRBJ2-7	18	CASSSSPRGRRSSYEQYF	TGTGCCAGCAGCTCCTCCCCGAGGGGCAGGAGAAGCTCCTACGAGCAGTACTTC
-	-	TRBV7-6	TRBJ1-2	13	CASSLVGKHGYTF	TGTGCCAGCAGCTTAGTGGGGAAGCATGGCTACACCTTC
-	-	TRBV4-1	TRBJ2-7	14	CASSQVPKGHEQYF	TGCGCCAGCAGCCAAGTCCCTAAAGGCCACGAGCAGTACTTC
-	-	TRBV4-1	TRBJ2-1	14	CASSLRDTYNEQFF	TGCGCCAGCAGCCTTCGGGACACCTACAATGAGCAGTTCTTC
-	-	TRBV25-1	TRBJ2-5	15	CASSTWMGAGETQYF	TGTGCCAGCAGTACCTGGATGGGGGCGGGGGAGACCCAGTACTTC
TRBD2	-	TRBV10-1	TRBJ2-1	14	CASLGTSGTNEQFF	TGCGCCAGCCTAGGGACTAGCGGGACAAATGAGCAGTTCTTC
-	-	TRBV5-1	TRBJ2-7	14	CASSLVHLSYEQYF	TGCGCCAGCAGCTTGGTTCACCTCTCCTACGAGCAGTACTTC
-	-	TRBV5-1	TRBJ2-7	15	CASSLQRTVSYEQYF	TGCGCCAGCAGCTTGCAACGGACAGTCTCCTACGAGCAGTACTTC
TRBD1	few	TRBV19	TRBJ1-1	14	CASSSGGVNTEAFF	TGTGCCAGTAGTTCAGGGGGTGTGAACACTGAAGCTTTCTTT